This record concerns one TCR beta chain sequence. What this receptor recognizes is not known. Qualities for individual bases were not recorded, and no much larger clone is one base off. PBMCs were isolated from peripheral blood, and TCR beta sequencing was performed on genomic DNA from unsorted PBMCs. Survey-level sequencing on the immunoSEQ platform was used to profile TCR beta chain repertoires. Per the authors' processing: Repertoire diversity was quantified as the inverse Simpson index, and CDR3 amino acid length spectratypes and V-J pairing frequencies were compared. To annotate clonotypes specific to SARS-CoV-2, CMV, influenza A and EBV, TCR beta CDR3 sequences were compared against VDJdb. What TCRdb holds here is the immuneACCESS table cut down to in-frame rearrangements. Part of the clones is not present; checked against another copy, under half of the missing clones reflect an unresolved V gene, and the others are unexplained. V, J and clone size reflect that table, while D and trimming were determined from the DNA. Within this sample are 45,000 to 60,000 clones, with 93% of them counted one time only. The top ten constitute around 10% of the sample.

V gives up 2 bases and J gives up 3 bases, and the segment between their germline ends measures 14 bases. The cysteine opens and the phenylalanine closes a CDR3 of 15 amino acids. Only the CDR3 portion is preserved as DNA: 45 bases, with reading frame beginning at the first base. Reading the germline V gene gives CDR1 SGHRS and CDR2 YFSETQ. The entry originates in a study (dated by TCRdb to between 2021 and 2022). Findings and caveats that apply to the study as a whole: According to the authors, more investigation is needed, including longitudinal sampling and evaluation of a control group.

The sequence is built from TRBV5-1 and TRBJ1-1; the D gene cannot be named for sure. Sequences were obtained from PBMCs. The sequence was collected from a man aged 35-49 years with rheumatoid arthritis. Read as DNA, the sequence is TGCGCCAGCAGCTTTGACGGATTCGGGGACACTGAAGCTTTCTTT. This is translated as CASSFDGFGDTEAFF.